Sequencing of this TCR beta chain was carried out in a study of PD-1 blockade in classical Hodgkin lymphoma. Study context: Patients were infused with nivolumab 3 mg/kg every 2 weeks. Broader study findings: Relapsed/refractory patients reportedly had lower baseline diversity than newly diagnosed patients. Later analyses included only patients treated at least 1 year post-ASCT. The study found complete responders had baseline diversity similar to newly diagnosed patients.

TCRdb's table, derived via immunoSEQ multiplex PCR, lists solely in-frame clones and lacks some. The sample shows 25,000 to 35,000 clones, roughly four fifths of them seen only once. The CDR3 covers 14 residues. The germline gives CDR1 SGHTA, CDR2 FQGTGA. V dropped 4 bases and J dropped 4; count of bases not matched to a gene: 6. Remarks on this clone: Its antigen is undetermined.

Time point meaning: cycle 4 day 1 (C4D1), after more than five weeks of nivolumab. Each and every patient relapsed after autologous stem cell transplantation, and patients got differing brentuximab vedotin exposure. The input for sequencing was peripheral blood mononuclear cells (PBMCs), taken before the fourth cycle of nivolumab. The TCR sequence derives from a human donor with classical Hodgkin lymphoma. The V gene is TRBV7-3, the J gene TRBJ1-2; TRBD1 matches at 7 bases. The CDR3 nucleotides read TGTGCCAGCAGCTCCGGACAGGCCCGCTATGGCTACACCTTC. Translation: CASSSGQARYGYTF.